Shown below are 8 T cell receptor beta chains from a single sample sequenced in a study of OX40 agonist ivuxolimab in advanced cancers. Libraries were prepared by immunoSEQ multiplex PCR; TCRdb keeps only in-frame clonotypes and omits some of them. Of around 94,000 clones listed, about 85% are singletons. The sequences come from CD4+ or CD8+ T cells sorted from blood, collected in a trial of the OX40 agonist ivuxolimab. The receptors stem from an adult with an advanced solid tumor such as melanoma, head and neck, liver or kidney cancer.

Details on this clone: At one boundary the junction diverges from the germline segment, which might be a read error. The chain couples TRBV7-3 to TRBJ2-1; D may be TRBD2 (6 bases). The CDR3 length is 11 residues. From germline, CDR1 is SGHTA and CDR2 FQGTGA. This CDR3 is CASRQEGLQVF. The CDR3, as DNA: TGTGCCAGCAGGCAAGAGGGACTCCAAGTCTTC.

V and J are TRBV7-9 and TRBJ2-7; 11 bases line up with TRBD1. Germline CDR1 and CDR2: SEHNR and FQNEAQ (reference sequence). The CDR3 is 15 amino acids. Trimming cost V 3 bases and J 5 bases; bases outside gene matches: 6. CDR3 region: CASSLGTGGGDEQYF. For the CDR3, the DNA is TGTGCCAGCAGCTTGGGGACAGGGGGTGGCGACGAGCAGTACTTC.

This chain uses TRBV28 with TRBJ1-3, with D possibly matching TRBD1 (5 bases). V shed 7 bases and J shed 0 bases, with 19 bases lying between them. The germline V gene has CDR1 MDHEN and CDR2 SYDVKM. The CDR3 consists of 17 residues. The CDR3 DNA reads TGTGCCAGCATCCCCGGAGGGGAAATCAGCTCTGGAAACACCATATATTTT. Translating it yields CASIPGGEISSGNTIYF.

V is TRBV13 and J is TRBJ1-2, with 8 positions matching TRBD1. V was pared by 7 bases and J by 6 bases, with 13 bases of the junction left unmatched. This CDR3 region has 15 residues. Germline V gene data show CDR1 as PRHDT and CDR2 as FYEKMQ (reference sequence). CDR3: CASTLGQEGLDGYTF. The CDR3, as DNA: TGTGCCAGCACCCTGGGACAGGAGGGTCTAGATGGCTACACCTTC. Using reference TRBV13 and TRBJ1-2 for the parts outside the CDR3, the full variable domain is AAGVIQSPRHLIKEKRETATLKCYPIPRHDTVYWYQQGPGQDPQFLISFYEKMQSDKGSIPDRFSAQQFSDYHSELNMSSLELGDSALYFCASTLGQEGLDGYTFGSGTRLTVV.

This clone showed up many times. The CDR3 sequence: CASSHGTSGTDTQYF. CDR3 nucleotide sequence: TGTGCCAGCAGTCACGGGACTAGCGGGACCGATACGCAGTATTTT. The chain employs TRBV6-6 and TRBJ2-3; 13 positions match TRBD2. The J segment lost 6 bases and the V segment lost 5 bases, leaving 5 bases of the junction unmatched. CDR3 length: 15 residues. From germline, CDR1 is MNHNY and CDR2 SVGAGI (reference sequence).

The V and J genes are TRBV11-2 and TRBJ2-1; either TRBD1 or TRBD2 may fit D (5 bases each). The CDR3 length is 15 residues. CDR1 and CDR2 from the germline V gene are SGHAT and FQNNGV. V shed 5 bases and J shed 9 bases, with 20 bases lying between them. CDR3 coding DNA: TGTGCCAGCAGCCGATCCGGGACCGACTTGGGTGAGCAGTTCTTC. Translated: CASSRSGTDLGEQFF.

The chain combines TRBV6-6 with TRBJ2-1; tentatively, D is TRBD1 (6 bases). V lost 5 bases and J 5 bases, leaving 7 bases between the germline ends. The germline CDR1 and CDR2 sequences are MNHNY and SVGAGI (reference sequence). This CDR3 region has 12 residues. The DNA of the CDR3 is TGTGCCAGCAGTCGACAGGACAATGAGCAGTTCTTC. As protein: CASSRQDNEQFF.

V and J are TRBV30 and TRBJ2-4, with no clear D. With 2 bases removed from V and 1 base from J, the gap between germline ends came to 6 bases. The CDR3 contains 13 residues. In germline, CDR1 is GTSNPN, CDR2 SVGIG (reference sequence). CDR3 loop: CAWSMSAKNIQYF. Written as DNA, the CDR3 is TGTGCCTGGAGTATGTCTGCCAAAAACATTCAGTACTTC.